The rows below give T cell receptor beta chains drawn from one sample of a study of cytomegalovirus exposure and HLA in healthy donors. Repertoires were generated with immunoSEQ multiplex PCR, while TCRdb's copy carries only in-frame clones and drops some. This table has around 100,000 clones, 65% to 90% appearing once. Sequencing was done on a sample of PBMCs. The receptors here all came from a woman in her late teens or twenties in good health and CMV-seronegative. Both conserved end residues are part of each CDR3. The order of the fields is CDR3 protein, D gene, V gene. The D gene is left open where the match is weak.

CDR3 protein: CASSSGVLAGGPYETQYF
D gene: TRBD2
V gene: TRBV5-1

CDR3 protein: CASSLYDRATEAFF
D gene: TRBD1
V gene: TRBV27

CDR3 protein: CASSFTSGTEAFF
D gene: NA
V gene: TRBV5-1

CDR3 protein: CASSPPDDMRRTQYF
D gene: NA
V gene: TRBV7-9

CDR3 protein: CASSATSGRYQETQYF
D gene: TRBD2
V gene: TRBV19

CDR3 protein: CASSPRGGGGNQPQHF
D gene: NA
V gene: TRBV19

CDR3 protein: CASSPKHVPEQFF
D gene: NA
V gene: TRBV7-9

CDR3 protein: CASSDRSLAGTSYEQYF
D gene: TRBD2
V gene: TRBV2

CDR3 protein: CASSFLVNTGELFF
D gene: NA
V gene: TRBV2

CDR3 protein: CASSLDLGGGVSRYEQYF
D gene: TRBD2
V gene: TRBV11-2

CDR3 protein: CASSLGEIGARQPQHF
D gene: NA
V gene: TRBV11-2

CDR3 protein: CASSEVLNTEAFF
D gene: NA
V gene: TRBV6-1

CDR3 protein: CASSDGQGGQETQYF
D gene: NA
V gene: TRBV6-4

CDR3 protein: CASSVGLASIDEQYF
D gene: TRBD2
V gene: TRBV9

CDR3 protein: CASSFTVSGGQETQYF
D gene: TRBD2
V gene: TRBV28

CDR3 protein: CASSQDNSPRNEKLFF
D gene: NA
V gene: TRBV4-2

CDR3 protein: CASSLVGTGPNTEAFF
D gene: TRBD1
V gene: TRBV7-9

CDR3 protein: CASSVASVPGVGEQFF
D gene: NA
V gene: TRBV9

CDR3 protein: CASTLAGYTGELFF
D gene: TRBD2
V gene: TRBV2